These 20 T cell receptor beta chains share one sample of origin, sequenced in a study of early stage breast cancer tumors. Here immunoSEQ multiplex PCR was the method, and the copy in TCRdb shows in-frame clones only, minus some. The table has fewer than 50,000 clones, approximately 72% seen once; the top ten hold roughly 6.8%. Sample: blood. Receptor source: a person between 50 and 60 years old with breast cancer.

This rearrangement joins TRBV5-6 to TRBJ1-1; D may be TRBD1 (6 bases). Trimming took off 4 bases at V and 2 bases at J, with 15 bases between the two ends. The length of the CDR3 is 15 residues. Germline V lookup: CDR1 SGHDT, CDR2 YYEEEE. DNA of the CDR3: TGTGCCAGCAGCCGAACCGGACAGTCCAACACTGAAGCTTTCTTT. It specifies CASSRTGQSNTEAFF.

Worth noting for this clone: The same CDR3 can be traced to other DNA sequences in this sample. The chain links TRBV5-8 to TRBJ1-2; D call uncertain. The ends were cut back, 4 bases at V and 3 bases at J, with 10 bases in the middle. The CDR3 loop spans 13 amino acids. In germline, CDR1 is SGHTS, CDR2 YDEGEE. CDR3 region: CASSPTGHYGYTF. The CDR3 DNA is TGTGCCAGCAGCCCTACTGGGCACTATGGCTACACCTTC.

The V call is TRBV18, the J call TRBJ1-2; D unresolved. In germline, CDR1 is KGHSH, CDR2 LQKENI. This CDR3 has 13 residues. With 3 bases removed from V and 4 bases from J, the gap between germline ends came to 9 bases. DNA for the CDR3: TGTGCCAGCTCACCGAGGGAGTCCTATGGCTACACCTTC. Its protein is CASSPRESYGYTF.

In its sample, this clone was seen once. V gene TRBV7-8 combines with J gene TRBJ1-2; D may be TRBD1 (6 bases). The CDR3 extends over 15 amino acids. Germline CDR1 SGHVS, CDR2 FQNEAQ. V was clipped by 5 bases and J by 8 bases, with 21 bases between them. The CDR3 DNA follows: TGTGCCAGCAGCGCACAGGGAATGATGTTTGGCGGCTACACCTTC. Translating gives CASSAQGMMFGGYTF.

The rearrangement links TRBV7-9 to TRBJ2-3, with a possible D match to TRBD2 (7 bases). Looked up from germline, CDR1 is SEHNR and CDR2 is FQNEAQ (reference sequence). The V end lost 5 bases, the J end lost 0 bases, and 12 bases lay between the germline ends. CDR3 size: 15 residues. CDR3 in amino acids: CASSQGGGSTDTQYF. The CDR3 region has the DNA TGTGCCAGCAGCCAAGGGGGAGGGAGCACAGATACGCAGTATTTT. Supplemented by reference TRBV7-9 and TRBJ2-3, the full variable domain reads DTGVSQNPRHKITKRGQNVTFRCDPISEHNRLYWYRQTLGQGPEFLTYFQNEAQLEKSRLLSDRFSAERPKGSFSTLEIQRTEQGDSAMYLCASSQGGGSTDTQYFGPGTRLTVL.

The rearrangement joins TRBV10-3 to TRBJ1-1, with TRBD1 matching over 7 bases. Germline-derived CDR1 and CDR2 are ENHRY and SYGVKD. V shed 5 bases, J shed 0 bases, and the junction held 3 bases outside the gene matches. The CDR3 extends over 14 amino acids. The CDR3 DNA sequence: TGTGCCATCAGTTGGGACAGTCTGAACACTGAAGCTTTCTTT. Its translation is CAISWDSLNTEAFF.

V is TRBV11-3 and J is TRBJ2-2; D is unresolved. Between the trimmed V and J ends, which lost 7 bases and 4 bases, there was a span of 7 bases. CDR1 is SGHNT, CDR2 YENEEA, per germline. The CDR3 sequence is 12 residues long. The CDR3 reads CASTPSTGELFF. As DNA, the CDR3 is TGTGCCAGCACCCCTAGCACCGGGGAGCTGTTTTTT.

V and J are TRBV2 and TRBJ2-2, with TRBD2 identical over 12 bases. This CDR3 region has 16 residues. Germline trimming cut 5 bases from V and 7 bases from J; bases unmatched to any gene: 8. Per the germline V gene, CDR1 is SNHLY and CDR2 is FYNNEI. This chain's CDR3 is CASSPSGGAVGGELFF. CDR3 bases: TGTGCCAGCAGTCCTAGCGGGGGGGCGGTTGGCGGGGAGCTGTTTTTT.

V and J are TRBV11-3 and TRBJ2-5; 9 nucleotides line up with TRBD2. J lost 2 bases, V lost 5 bases, and 12 bases had no gene match. Germline V gene lookup returns CDR1 SGHNT and CDR2 YENEEA. This CDR3 is built from 17 residues. CDR3 coding DNA: TGTGCCAGCAGCCCGGAACTTCTAGCGGGGCCACAAGAGACCCAGTACTTC. It is translated as CASSPELLAGPQETQYF.

This clone was observed a single time. The chain combines TRBV21-1 with TRBJ1-2. TRBV21-1 is a recognized pseudogene. This CDR3 is 16 amino acids long. DNA of the CDR3: TGTGCCAGCAGCAGACGGAGTACCGGGAACTCTCTCCAAAACACCTTC. Translated: CASSRRSTGNSLQNTF.

This sequence joins TRBV7-8 and TRBJ2-1; D is unresolved. Germline loops: CDR1 SGHVS, CDR2 FQNEAQ. V was pared by 2 bases and J by 3 bases, with 14 bases between. The CDR3 contains 16 residues. CDR3 protein: CASSLTSMVSYNEQFF. CDR3 in DNA: TGTGCCAGCAGCTTAACCAGTATGGTAAGCTACAATGAGCAGTTCTTC.

The gene calls are TRBV7-6 and TRBJ2-1; TRBD2 is a possible D gene (5 bases). Trimming removed 8 bases from V and 1 base from J, with 12 bases in between. This CDR3 contains 14 residues. CDR1 and CDR2 from the germline V gene are SGHVS and FNYEAQ. The CDR3 is CASRRGVSYNEQFF. The CDR3 coding sequence is TGTGCCAGCCGACGGGGAGTTTCCTACAATGAGCAGTTCTTC.

V gene TRBV30 combines with J gene TRBJ2-1, with TRBD1 as a possible D gene (7 bases). Germline V lookup: CDR1 GTSNPN, CDR2 SVGIG (reference sequence). With 3 bases removed from V and 0 bases from J, the gap between germline ends came to 24 bases. This CDR3 has 19 residues. The CDR3 nucleotides read TGTGCCTGGAGCCGCGGGGTTTACAGGGGACCGAGCTCCTACAATGAGCAGTTCTTC. This encodes CAWSRGVYRGPSSYNEQFF.

V usage is TRBV5-6 and J usage is TRBJ2-7; 8 bases are a match to TRBD2. CDR1 is SGHDT, CDR2 YYEEEE, per germline. The CDR3 is made up of 16 amino acids. The J segment lost 1 base and the V segment lost 2 bases, leaving 8 bases of the junction unmatched. CDR3 sequence (DNA): TGTGCCAGCAGCTTCCCCCACCCGGGAGGGTCCTACGAGCAGTACTTC. Amino acids: CASSFPHPGGSYEQYF.

This rearrangement joins TRBV2 to TRBJ2-2; 7 bases align to TRBD1. The CDR3 spans 15 residues. Germline V gene sequence: CDR1 SNHLY, CDR2 FYNNEI. The V and J ends lost 6 bases and 2 bases, in that order; junction bases with no gene match: 6. Written as DNA, the CDR3 is TGTGCCAGCAGACCGGACAGGATAAACACCGGGGAGCTGTTTTTT. Protein: CASRPDRINTGELFF.

Only one count was recorded for this clone. The CDR3 protein is CASSSLTGVEEKLFF. The CDR3 region has the DNA TGTGCCAGTAGTAGCTTAACAGGAGTAGAAGAAAAACTGTTTTTT. The chain employs TRBV19 and TRBJ1-4; a possible D gene is TRBD1 (5 bases). CDR1 is LNHDA and CDR2 is SQIVND in the germline V gene (reference sequence). Trimming removed 4 bases from V and 8 bases from J, with 17 bases in between. The CDR3 contains 15 residues.

This clone occurred once. The chain carries TRBV27 and TRBJ2-7; 9 bases align to TRBD2. CDR3 length: 12 amino acids. Germline-derived CDR1 and CDR2 are MNHEY and SMNVEV (reference sequence). As DNA, the CDR3 is TGTGCGGTGCGGGAGGGCCGGGGCGAGCAGTACTTC. This gives the protein CAVREGRGEQYF.

In its sample, this clone was seen once. The gene calls are TRBV7-2 and TRBJ2-1; 11 positions agree with TRBD2. The length of the CDR3 is 18 residues. Germline trimming cut 4 bases from V and 1 base from J; bases unmatched to any gene: 9. The germline V gene has CDR1 SGHTA and CDR2 FQGNSA. The CDR3 bases are TGTGCCAGCAGCTCGTTGGGGGGACTAGCGGTGTCCTACAATGAGCAGTTCTTC. As protein: CASSSLGGLAVSYNEQFF.

The DNA of the CDR3 is TGTGCCAGCAGTTCCGGGACAGCCTATGGCTACACCTTC. Its translation: CASSSGTAYGYTF. The genes are TRBV27 and TRBJ1-2, with 7 nucleotides matching TRBD1. CDR1 is MNHEY, CDR2 SMNVEV, per germline (reference sequence). Trimming took 4 bases from V and 4 from J; bases not matched to a gene: 3. The CDR3 extends over 13 amino acids.

The table lists this clone with a few counts. Its ends do not fully match the called genes, so a read error is possible. V is TRBV6-6 and J is TRBJ1-5; 8 bases map to TRBD1. The CDR3 runs to 12 residues. CDR1 and CDR2 (germline): MNHNY, SVGAGI (reference sequence). DNA for the CDR3: TGTGCCAGCAGTTACCTAAGGGGACAGGCTGAATTT. This translates into CASSYLRGQAEF.